This section outlines one T cell receptor (beta chain) sequence together with its context. Its target is unknown. The sample is drawn from a study of OX40 agonist ivuxolimab in advanced cancers. The CDR3 runs to 15 residues. The germline V gene encodes CDR1 SGHTA and CDR2 FQGNSA. Losses at the gene ends were 3 bases for V and 3 bases for J; bases not matched to a gene: 6. Autoimmune disease history or systemic immunosuppression meant exclusion. The repertoire was sequenced with immunoSEQ multiplex PCR; TCRdb's copy has only in-frame clones and lacks some. The repertoire holds around 65,000 clones, with around 91% as singletons. Findings of the study overall: Expanded clones were, on average, more numerous among CD8+ T cells than CD4+. Low normalized T-cell clonal expansion was additionally recorded for some nonresponders. Clones of CD4+ and CD8+ blood T cells grew by week 6 at doses of 0.1 to 3.0 mg/kg.

The chain joins TRBV7-2 to TRBJ2-3; 7 bases agree with TRBD2. The receptor's source is an adult with an advanced solid tumor such as melanoma, head and neck, liver or kidney cancer. Sequenced material: CD4+ or CD8+ T cells sorted from blood, taken in a trial of the OX40 agonist ivuxolimab. Here the CDR3 DNA reads TGTGCCAGCAGCTTGGCGGGAGTGTATACAGATACGCAGTATTTT. This translates into CASSLAGVYTDTQYF.